This T cell receptor beta chain emerged from a study of Tregs in tolerant kidney transplant recipients. Per germline, CDR1 SSHAT and CDR2 FNYEAQ (reference sequence). The CDR3 contains 16 residues. V was clipped by 5 bases and J by 0 bases, with 15 bases between them. Unstimulated regulatory T cells (CD4+CD25+CD127-), CD4+CD25- non-regulatory cells, CD4 and CD8 cells were FACS-sorted from thawed PBMCs. The table came from immunoSEQ multiplex PCR; TCRdb's copy has only in-frame clones and leaves some out. Of around 70,000 clones listed, roughly 89% are singletons. V and J are TRBV7-7 and TRBJ2-3; tentatively, D is TRBD2 (6 bases). Sequencing used CD8+ T cells from blood, obtained before the transplant. This clonotype was obtained from a human donor who received a combined kidney and bone marrow transplant. The CDR3 nucleotides are TGTGCCAGCAGCCCCCTATGGGACTCTAGCACAGATACGCAGTATTTT. Translated, it gives CASSPLWDSSTDTQYF.